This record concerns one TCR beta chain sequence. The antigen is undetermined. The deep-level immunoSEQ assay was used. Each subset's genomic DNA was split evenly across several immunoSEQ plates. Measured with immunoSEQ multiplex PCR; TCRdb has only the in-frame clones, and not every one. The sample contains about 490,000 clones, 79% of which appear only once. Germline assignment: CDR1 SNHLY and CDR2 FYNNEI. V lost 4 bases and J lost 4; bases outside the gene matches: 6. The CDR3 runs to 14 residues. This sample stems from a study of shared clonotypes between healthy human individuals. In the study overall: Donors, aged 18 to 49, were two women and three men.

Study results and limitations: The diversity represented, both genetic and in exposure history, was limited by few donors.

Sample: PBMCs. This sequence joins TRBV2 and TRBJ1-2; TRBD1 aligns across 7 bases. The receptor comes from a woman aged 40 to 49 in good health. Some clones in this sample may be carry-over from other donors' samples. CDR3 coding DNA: TGTGCCAGCAGTGGTACCGGGACAGCCTATGGCTACACCTTC. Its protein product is CASSGTGTAYGYTF.